A selection of T cell receptor beta chains follows, all from one sample in a study of blood T cell repertoires in COVID-19. Clones were sequenced by immunoSEQ multiplex PCR, and TCRdb holds only the in-frame ones, with some missing. The repertoire has 55,000 to 75,000 clones, 88% of them found once; the top ten carry about 3.9%. Source material: peripheral blood. The receptor set was obtained from a human donor in a cohort sampled during active COVID-19. CDR3s leave out the opening cysteine and the closing phenylalanine or tryptophan. The order of the fields is V gene, J gene, CDR3 protein.

TRBV29-1	TRBJ2-2	SVDWGAGELF
TRBV18	TRBJ1-4	ASSLRTGELF
TRBV28	TRBJ1-1	ASSPVGGMNTEAF
TRBV19	TRBJ2-6	ASMPHSSGANVLT
TRBV28	TRBJ2-7	AIRTETYEQY
TRBV25-1	TRBJ2-1	ASSESFKPSEQF
TRBV27	TRBJ2-7	ASSPQTGGVFSYEQY
TRBV9	TRBJ1-2	ASSPGQGASGYT
TRBV7-3	TRBJ1-3	ASSQGSSGNTIY
TRBV18	TRBJ1-4	ASSPYRTGATNEKLF
TRBV27	TRBJ1-5	ASSLVPGSNQPQH
TRBV9	TRBJ1-2	ASSVVNGYGYT
TRBV28	TRBJ1-1	ASSSPWSGAF
TRBV30	TRBJ2-7	AWAPWGHTYEQY
TRBV6-6	TRBJ2-5	ASSYLETQY
TRBV5-6	TRBJ1-5	ASSLGGGRPPQH
TRBV2	TRBJ1-1	ATGQLNTEAF
TRBV27	TRBJ2-6	ASSWVGGVSGANVLT
TRBV4-2	TRBJ2-1	ASSQDGSSGRAGVYNEQF
TRBV19	TRBJ1-2	ASDSTYGYT
TRBV6-6	TRBJ1-1	ASSSQDRKAF
TRBV5-6	TRBJ2-5	ASSSTGETQY